The present T cell receptor beta chain was sequenced within a study of OX40 agonist ivuxolimab in advanced cancers. Study context: The patients received agonistic anti-OX40 (CD134) antibody ivuxolimab. A male proportion of about 84% was recorded, with mean age approximately 57 years and range roughly 23 to 79. Study outcomes and limitations: Average numbers of expanded clones were greater in CD8+ T cells than in CD4+.

This clone was observed a single time. Its antigen is not known. The assay was immunoSEQ multiplex PCR, and TCRdb's table has in-frame clones only and misses some. In the table there are 54,000 or so clones, about 80% of which are singletons. The CDR3 contains 15 residues. The germline V gene has CDR1 SGHRS and CDR2 YFSETQ. V lost 0 bases and J lost 4, with 13 bases in between. The J gene is TRBJ1-2, the V gene TRBV5-1; no reliable D call. Source: CD4+ or CD8+ T cells sorted from blood, taken in a trial of the OX40 agonist ivuxolimab. The origin of this receptor is an adult with an advanced solid tumor such as melanoma, head and neck, liver or kidney cancer. CDR3: CASSLGQIPSYGYTF. CDR3 coding DNA: TGCGCCAGCAGCTTGGGCCAGATACCCTCCTATGGCTACACCTTC. Full variable domain (outside the CDR3, taken from reference TRBV5-1 and TRBJ1-2): KAGVTQTPRYLIKTRGQQVTLSCSPISGHRSVSWYQQTPGQGLQFLFEYFSETQRNKGNFPGRFSGRQFSNSRSEMNVSTLELGDSALYLCASSLGQIPSYGYTFGSGTRLTVV.